The source of this TCR beta chain is a study of CD8 T cells in ankylosing spondylitis. General observations from the study: Within ankylosing spondylitis blood, a TCR beta motif made up of roughly eight highly homologous variants appeared to be characteristic.

This CDR3 region has 17 residues. The trim removed 8 bases at V and 4 bases at J, leaving 12 bases unmatched. Germline loops: CDR1 MNHEY, CDR2 SVGEGT. Quantitative barcoded 5'-RACE was used to prepare TCR beta libraries. Each CDR3 protein is one row after TCRdb ran MiXCR on the 5' RACE reads. The sample has 200,000 to 250,000 distinct CDR3 sequences, about 17% seen once. This clonotype was detected only a few times. Antigen specificity is unknown. Sequenced: blood, either unsorted or a sorted T cell fraction (not recorded which). The chain combines TRBV6-2 or TRBV6-3 with TRBJ2-5; 14 nucleotides align to TRBD2. The receptor's source is a male donor with ankylosing spondylitis. The CDR3: CASSGLAGVRLPETQYF. The CDR3 DNA reads TGTGCCAGCTCGGGACTAGCGGGAGTTCGGCTCCCAGAGACCCAGTACTTC.